Presented here are 10 T cell receptor beta chains from one specimen sequenced in a study of shared clonotypes between healthy human individuals (dated by TCRdb to 2020 to 2021). CD8 naive samples were obtained by positive selection for CCR7 among CD45RO-negative cells, yielding a CD45RA+CCR7+ population from which TemRA cells were excluded. The library was produced with the immunoSEQ multiplex PCR assay. TCRdb took this table from immuneACCESS and kept in-frame rearrangements with V and J called. Such tables lack part of the clones; where checked against another copy, unresolved V genes explain under half of the gap, and the rest is unexplained. The sample table contains about 580,000 clones; only one count was recorded for more than 95% of them. Together, the top ten hold approximately 0.3% of the sample. The sample taken for sequencing was naive CD8+ T cells sorted from blood. The meaning of the sample's cell subset or site label: CD45RA+CCR7+. The origin of the receptors is a man aged 30 to 39 in good health.

The gene calls are TRBV27 and TRBJ2-1; 9 bases line up with TRBD1. There are 16 residues in the CDR3. Germline V gene lookup returns CDR1 MNHEY and CDR2 SMNVEV (reference sequence). The V and J ends lost 3 bases and 3 bases, in that order; junction bases with no gene match: 6. CDR3 in amino acids: CASSLDRGSGYNEQFF. The DNA of the CDR3 is TGTGCCAGCAGTTTGGACAGGGGATCCGGCTACAATGAGCAGTTCTTC.

CDR3 DNA sequence: TGTGCCAGCAGCGACCGGACTAGCGGGAGGCCATACAATGAGCAGTTCTTC. Translation: CASSDRTSGRPYNEQFF. The chain carries TRBV7-6 and TRBJ2-1; 14 bases agree with TRBD2. V lost 5 bases and J lost 4; bases outside the gene matches: 7. The CDR3 contains 17 residues. Germline CDR1 reads SGHVS; CDR2 reads FNYEAQ.

The rearrangement links TRBV5-1 to TRBJ2-2, with 8 bases identical to TRBD1. Trimming removed 0 bases from V and 2 bases from J; junction bases left unmatched: 3. This CDR3 has 16 residues. Germline CDR1 reads SGHRS; CDR2 reads YFSETQ. The CDR3 DNA reads as TGCGCCAGCAGCTTGGCCGGGACAGGTAACACCGGGGAGCTGTTTTTT. Protein product: CASSLAGTGNTGELFF.

V gene TRBV27 combines with J gene TRBJ2-1; a weak D match, TRBD1 (5 bases). V was clipped by 3 bases and J by 9 bases, with 12 bases between them. Germline CDR1 reads MNHEY; CDR2 reads SMNVEV (reference sequence). CDR3 size: 13 residues. CDR3 loop: CASSFQGFSEQFF. CDR3 bases: TGTGCCAGCAGTTTCCAGGGATTTAGTGAGCAGTTCTTC.

The chain recombines TRBV5-1 with TRBJ2-1, with D hard to call. This CDR3 spans 13 amino acids. V was pared by 4 bases and J by 7 bases, with 12 bases between. The V gene's germline CDR1 is SGHRS and CDR2 YFSETQ. CDR3 coding DNA: TGCGCCAGCAGCGGGTACAACATTAATGAGCAGTTCTTC. Amino acid sequence: CASSGYNINEQFF. Full variable domain (outside the CDR3, taken from reference TRBV5-1 and TRBJ2-1): KAGVTQTPRYLIKTRGQQVTLSCSPISGHRSVSWYQQTPGQGLQFLFEYFSETQRNKGNFPGRFSGRQFSNSRSEMNVSTLELGDSALYLCASSGYNINEQFFGPGTRLTVL.

The chain has TRBV27 and TRBJ2-1, with D hard to call. This CDR3 contains 11 residues. From germline, CDR1 is MNHEY and CDR2 SMNVEV (reference sequence). Trimming removed 4 bases from V and 9 bases from J, with 7 bases in between. The CDR3 DNA reads as TGTGCCAGCAGTTCATACGTTGAGCAGTTCTTC. As protein: CASSSYVEQFF.

As regards this clone: In the same sample, other DNA sequences code for this CDR3. This chain links TRBV9 with TRBJ2-2, with D hard to call. Germline CDR1 and CDR2: SGDLS and YYNGEE. V lost 0 bases to trimming and J lost 4 bases, with 7 bases between them. The CDR3 has 14 amino acids. The CDR3, as DNA: TGTGCCAGCAGCGTAGGAGGTGGCACCGGGGAGCTGTTTTTT. Translation: CASSVGGGTGELFF.

The gene calls are TRBV13 and TRBJ2-5, with D unresolved. V was shortened by 3 bases and J by 0 bases, with 5 bases between the two germline ends. This CDR3 spans 13 amino acids. The germline gives CDR1 PRHDT, CDR2 FYEKMQ (reference sequence). This CDR3 is CASSFRNQETQYF. In nucleotides, the CDR3 is TGTGCCAGCAGCTTCCGGAACCAAGAGACCCAGTACTTC.

J is TRBJ1-2 and V is TRBV7-9; D is unresolved. V gave up 7 bases and J gave up 8 bases, with 11 bases separating them. The CDR3 is 11 residues long. CDR1 and CDR2 from the germline V gene are SEHNR and FQNEAQ (reference sequence). CDR3 bases: TGTGCCAGCACGGACGGGTGGGGCTACACCTTC. This gives the protein CASTDGWGYTF.

DNA for the CDR3: TGTGCCAGCACAGCCTATGGGGAGACCCAGTACTTC. This codes for CASTAYGETQYF. The J gene is TRBJ2-5, the V gene TRBV11-2; D unresolved. Germline lookup yields CDR1 SGHAT and CDR2 FQNNGV. CDR3 length: 12 residues. Trimming pared 7 bases from V and 5 bases from J, leaving 11 bases between.